This T cell receptor (beta chain) was obtained from a study of blood T cell repertoires in COVID-19. Germline V gives CDR1 LGHDT, CDR2 YNNKEL (reference sequence). V dropped 3 bases and J dropped 2 bases, with 13 bases sitting between them. There are 15 residues in the CDR3. Original methodology: For nucleated cells, counts were estimated from reference gene primer amplification. TCRdb keeps only in-frame clones here, not all; method: immunoSEQ multiplex PCR. The V and J calls and clone size come from that table; D and trimming were worked out from the DNA. The data hold fewer than 300,000 clones, with 80% to 90% observed a single time.

The specimen was peripheral blood. The receptor comes from a man aged 25-45 years with acute or convalescent COVID-19. V and J are TRBV3-1 (or the pseudogene TRBV3-2) and TRBJ1-2; maybe TRBD1 (5 bases). The CDR3 is CASSHLRGGNYGYTF. The CDR3 region has the DNA TGTGCCAGCAGCCATCTCCGGGGGGGAAACTATGGCTACACCTTC.